This record covers a single T cell receptor beta chain. The sample belongs to a study of beta chain features in type 1 diabetes. V shed 5 bases and J 9 bases; nucleotides not matched to a gene: 17. The CDR3 has 17 residues. CDR1 and CDR2 from the germline V gene are SGHAT and FQNNGV. The whole isolated RNA underwent reverse transcription, so sequencing captured expressed TCRB transcripts. The protocol was immunoSEQ multiplex PCR, while the TCRdb copy is restricted to in-frame clones and leaves out a portion. There are hundreds of thousands of clones in the sample; about 29% occur only once, and around 0.065% lies in the top ten.

Sequencing was done on a sample of naive CD4+ T cells from blood. This clonotype was sampled from a man between 18 and 29 years old in good health. This chain joins TRBV11-2 and TRBJ2-1; 9 bases agree with TRBD2. The CDR3 protein is CASSPLGRLAGKGEQFF. The CDR3, as DNA: TGTGCCAGCAGCCCACTGGGGCGGCTAGCGGGAAAGGGTGAGCAGTTCTTC.